The 30 T cell receptor beta chains listed next were all sequenced from one sample in a study of blood T cell repertoires in COVID-19. The method was immunoSEQ multiplex PCR; TCRdb's version includes in-frame clones alone and lacks a portion of them. There are over 150,000 clones in the sample; around nine tenths occur only once, and approximately 0.5% lies in the top ten. The sequenced sample was peripheral blood. Receptors were obtained from a man in his sixties with COVID-19, enrolled during active disease.

The chain's CDR3 is CASKAGALYYNEQFF. The CDR3, as DNA: TGTGCCAGCAAGGCAGGGGCCCTCTACTACAATGAGCAGTTCTTC. The gene calls are TRBV6-5 and TRBJ2-1; a possible D gene is TRBD1 (6 bases). The V end was cut by 7 bases, the J end by 3 bases, with 16 bases between. CDR3 length: 15 residues. Germline V gene lookup returns CDR1 MNHEY and CDR2 SVGAGI.

This sequence joins TRBV3-1 (or the pseudogene TRBV3-2) and TRBJ2-5; 9 positions match TRBD1. V lost 0 bases to trimming and J lost 5 bases; unmatched junction nucleotides: 7. The CDR3 consists of 16 residues. Germline values: CDR1 LGHDT, CDR2 YNNKEL (reference sequence). The CDR3 sequence is CASSQDAGQGSETQYF. The CDR3 bases are TGTGCCAGCAGCCAAGATGCGGGACAGGGTTCGGAGACCCAGTACTTC.

This rearrangement joins TRBV5-1 to TRBJ2-3, with 9 nucleotides matching TRBD2. Germline V gene sequence: CDR1 SGHRS, CDR2 YFSETQ. The CDR3 covers 17 residues. Unmatched junction bases numbered 13, after V lost 4 bases and J lost 4 bases. DNA of the CDR3: TGCGCCAGCAGCCCTTCCGTGACTAGCGGAGGGGCAGATACGCAGTATTTT. This translates into CASSPSVTSGGADTQYF.

The rearrangement joins TRBV7-3 to TRBJ2-1, with D possibly TRBD2 on 6 matching bases. The germline V gene encodes CDR1 SGHTA and CDR2 FQGTGA. CDR3 length: 13 residues. Trimming stripped 1 base from V and 9 bases from J, with 10 bases between. DNA of the CDR3: TGTGCCAGCAGCTTAAGGGAGGATGGTGAGCAGTTCTTC. Protein product: CASSLREDGEQFF.

This rearrangement joins TRBV6-5 to TRBJ2-7; 14 positions agree with TRBD2. Trimming took 6 bases from V and 1 from J; bases not matched to a gene: 2. The germline V gene has CDR1 MNHEY and CDR2 SVGAGI. This CDR3 has 15 amino acids. DNA for the CDR3: TGTGCCAGCAGCCGGACTAGCGGGAGGTCCTACGAGCAGTACTTC. It is translated as CASSRTSGRSYEQYF.

This sequence joins TRBV2 and TRBJ1-5; no reliable D call. V lost 1 base, J lost 2 bases, and 9 bases lay in between. Germline loops: CDR1 SNHLY, CDR2 FYNNEI. This CDR3 comprises 15 residues. In DNA form, the CDR3 reads TGTGCCAGCAGTGAAGGGGTAGAGGGCAATCAGCCCCAGCATTTT. Amino acid sequence: CASSEGVEGNQPQHF.

The chain has TRBV12-3 or TRBV12-4 and TRBJ1-2; the D is unclear. The CDR3 is 13 residues long. The V and J ends lost 5 bases and 1 base respectively, with 8 bases between them. The CDR3 DNA reads as TGTGCCAGCAGTGCCCCGGGTAACTATGGCTACACCTTC. Residues: CASSAPGNYGYTF.

V and J are TRBV27 and TRBJ1-2; D perhaps matches TRBD1 (5 bases). V was shortened by 2 bases and J by 4 bases, with 8 bases between the two germline ends. The CDR3 runs to 13 residues. In germline, CDR1 is MNHEY, CDR2 SMNVEV (reference sequence). CDR3 loop: CASSLRGGYGYTF. CDR3 DNA sequence: TGTGCCAGCAGTTTACGCGGGGGCTATGGCTACACCTTC.

Concerning this clone: Germline and junction disagree at one end, which may indicate a read error. This sequence joins TRBV7-7 and TRBJ2-5, with D unresolved. CDR3 length: 13 residues. CDR1 is SSHAT, CDR2 FNYEAQ, per germline (reference sequence). The CDR3 loop reads CASSLARKETQYF. The DNA for the CDR3 is TGTGCTAGCAGCTTGGCCCGAAAAGAGACCCAGTACTTC.

The chain combines TRBV6-6 with TRBJ1-4, with 8 bases fitting TRBD1. In germline, CDR1 is MNHNY, CDR2 SVGAGI (reference sequence). The CDR3 loop spans 16 amino acids. Unmatched junction bases numbered 6, after V lost 6 bases and J lost 0 bases. In nucleotides, the CDR3 is TGTGCCAGCAGGGCAGGGGGCTCCGCAACTAATGAAAAACTGTTTTTT. This sequence encodes CASRAGGSATNEKLFF.

The rearrangement links TRBV7-2 to TRBJ1-1; tentative D call: TRBD1 (5 bases). Per germline, CDR1 SGHTA and CDR2 FQGNSA. CDR3 length: 14 amino acids. The V end was cut by 1 base, the J end by 2 bases, with 8 bases between. The CDR3 DNA follows: TGTGCCAGCAGCTTAGGGGGCCACAACACTGAAGCTTTCTTT. Translated: CASSLGGHNTEAFF.

V usage is TRBV23-1 and J usage is TRBJ1-2; D is unclear. TRBV23-1 is recorded as an ORF, its role being uncertain. The CDR3 consists of 15 residues. V was clipped by 11 bases and J by 2 bases, with 21 bases between them. The CDR3 loop is CARLGLPKKNYGYTF. The CDR3 DNA reads as TGCGCCCGATTAGGACTGCCCAAAAAGAACTATGGCTACACCTTC.

This clone was seen once. The chain couples TRBV18 to TRBJ2-1; 8 bases agree with TRBD1. The junction had 12 bases not matched to a gene; V was cut back by 6 bases and J by 5 bases. CDR3 size: 16 residues. Looked up from germline, CDR1 is KGHSH and CDR2 is LQKENI. The CDR3, as DNA: TGTGCCAGCTCCGGCCCGCAGGGGGCGTCTCACAATGAGCAGTTCTTC. Protein sequence: CASSGPQGASHNEQFF.

Only one count was recorded for this clone. This chain links TRBV24-1 with TRBJ2-1, with a possible D match to TRBD1 (6 bases). Germline CDR1 and CDR2: KGHDR and SFDVKD. The germline V and J ends were trimmed by 4 bases and 2 bases, with 11 bases remaining between them. The CDR3 has 15 residues. The CDR3 reads CATSEWDNTYNEQFF. The CDR3 coding sequence is TGTGCCACCAGTGAATGGGACAACACCTACAATGAGCAGTTCTTC.

The chain carries TRBV12-3 or TRBV12-4 and TRBJ2-3; tentative D call: TRBD2 (5 bases). Trimming stripped 4 bases from V and 5 bases from J, with 7 bases between. The CDR3 has 12 amino acids. The chain's CDR3 is CASSWSGDTQYF. The CDR3 nucleotides read TGTGCCAGCAGTTGGAGCGGAGATACGCAGTATTTT.

V usage is TRBV7-8 and J usage is TRBJ2-6; 10 positions agree with TRBD2. Trimming cost V 5 bases and J 0 bases; bases outside gene matches: 10. The CDR3 is made up of 19 amino acids. From germline, CDR1 is SGHVS and CDR2 FQNEAQ. This chain's CDR3 is CASSPLASGGLSGANVLTF. CDR3 in DNA: TGTGCCAGCAGCCCCCTGGCTAGCGGGGGCCTCTCTGGGGCCAACGTCCTGACTTTC. Full variable domain (rest looked up from reference TRBV7-8 and TRBJ2-6): GAGVSQSPRYKVAKRGQDVALRCDPISGHVSLFWYQQALGQGPEFLTYFQNEAQLDKSGLPSDRFFAERPEGSVSTLKIQRTQQEDSAVYLCASSPLASGGLSGANVLTFGAGSRLTVL.

The table lists this clone with a few counts. The V and J genes are TRBV6-5 and TRBJ1-6, with TRBD1 identical over 11 bases. The length of the CDR3 is 15 residues. The germline CDR1 and CDR2 sequences are MNHEY and SVGAGI. The V segment lost 6 bases and the J segment 7 bases; nucleotides outside the gene matches: 5. The CDR3 protein is CASRLGQGGNSPLHF. The CDR3 region has the DNA TGTGCCAGCAGACTGGGACAGGGGGGCAATTCACCCCTCCACTTT.

V gene TRBV3-1 (or the pseudogene TRBV3-2) combines with J gene TRBJ1-1, with a weak D call TRBD1 (5 bases). The CDR3 length is 14 residues. V was clipped by 0 bases and J by 10 bases, with 15 bases between them. Germline V gene lookup returns CDR1 LGHDT and CDR2 YNNKEL (reference sequence). CDR3 residues: CASSQDLVGGGAFF. The CDR3 nucleotides read TGTGCCAGCAGCCAAGATCTCGTCGGGGGAGGAGCTTTCTTT.

The chain recombines TRBV4-3 with TRBJ1-2, with 7 bases aligning to TRBD1. CDR1 LGHNA and CDR2 YSLEER come from the germline V gene. With 0 bases clipped from V and 4 bases from J, the junction kept 5 bases outside the gene matches. The CDR3 sequence is 15 residues long. CDR3 DNA sequence: TGCGCCAGCAGCCAAGATCGAGGACAGGCCTATGGCTACACCTTC. It encodes CASSQDRGQAYGYTF.

This clone was seen once. The chain uses TRBV19 and TRBJ1-2, with D tentatively TRBD1 (5 bases). The CDR3 totals 13 residues. V lost 5 bases, J lost 3 bases, and 10 bases lay in between. Germline V gene lookup returns CDR1 LNHDA and CDR2 SQIVND (reference sequence). This CDR3 reads CASSPETDYGYTF. CDR3 coding DNA: TGTGCCAGTAGTCCCGAGACAGACTATGGCTACACCTTC.

The chain is built from TRBV6-5 and TRBJ1-4; D unresolved. Germline lookup yields CDR1 MNHEY and CDR2 SVGAGI. V was pared by 4 bases and J by 3 bases, with 9 bases between. CDR3 length equals 14 residues. This CDR3 is CASSSGVANEKLFF. In DNA, the CDR3 is TGTGCCAGCAGTTCCGGGGTGGCTAATGAAAAACTGTTTTTT.

In this sample, this clone turned up once. The chain is built from TRBV28 and TRBJ1-5; D gene unclear. Trimming took 6 bases from V and 6 from J, leaving 9 bases between them. CDR3 length: 12 amino acids. The germline gives CDR1 MDHEN, CDR2 SYDVKM. The CDR3 protein is CASRLFGQPQHF. The CDR3 DNA reads as TGTGCCAGCAGACTTTTTGGTCAGCCCCAGCATTTT.

This clone has a single count. V usage is TRBV6-2 or TRBV6-3 and J usage is TRBJ2-1; the D is unclear. The CDR3 runs to 14 residues. Germline V CDR1 and CDR2: MNHEY, SVGEGT. The germline V and J ends were trimmed by 2 bases and 2 bases, with 7 bases remaining between them. CDR3 loop: CASSYPRTYNEQFF. CDR3 bases: TGTGCCAGCAGTTACCCGCGAACCTACAATGAGCAGTTCTTC.

This sequence joins TRBV3-1 (or the pseudogene TRBV3-2) and TRBJ1-4; D uncertain. V lost 0 bases and J lost 2, with 10 bases in between. Germline values: CDR1 LGHDT, CDR2 YNNKEL (reference sequence). The CDR3 sequence is 16 residues long. The CDR3 nucleotides are TGTGCCAGCAGCCAAGAAGAGGGAGGGACTAATGAAAAACTGTTTTTT. Translating gives CASSQEEGGTNEKLFF.

Turning to this clone: The germline gene is not matched at one end of the junction; a read error may be the cause. The chain carries TRBV7-2 and TRBJ1-4; TRBD1 aligns across 7 bases. Germline V gene sequence: CDR1 SGHTA, CDR2 FQGNSA. This CDR3 is built from 16 residues. For the CDR3, the DNA is TGTGCCAGCAGCATAGCTCAGACAGGGCATAATGAAAAACTGTTTTTT. Translated: CASSIAQTGHNEKLFF.

The V gene is TRBV29-1, the J gene TRBJ2-1, with TRBD2 matching over 9 bases. The CDR3 runs 17 residues. Germline CDR1 is SQVTM and CDR2 is ANQGSEA. Trimming at V came to 6 bases and at J to 3 bases, leaving 15 bases not matched to a gene. The DNA for the CDR3 is TGCAGCGTCGTGCTCCGGGGCGGGAGGGAGATCTACAATGAGCAGTTCTTC. Protein sequence: CSVVLRGGREIYNEQFF.

The chain uses TRBV2 and TRBJ1-4; D is possibly TRBD1 (6 bases). V was shortened by 11 bases and J by 4 bases, with 20 bases between the two germline ends. The germline V gene encodes CDR1 SNHLY and CDR2 FYNNEI. This CDR3 has 15 amino acids. The CDR3 protein is CAGKIPGQVNEKLFF. CDR3 nucleotides: TGTGCCGGAAAAATCCCGGGACAAGTTAATGAAAAACTGTTTTTT.

This chain connects TRBV7-3 to TRBJ2-3; D remains unclear. The V end was cut by 1 base, the J end by 5 bases, with 10 bases between. Looked up from germline, CDR1 is SGHTA and CDR2 is FQGTGA. This CDR3 is 14 amino acids long. DNA for the CDR3: TGTGCCAGCAGCTTAATCCCCAGTGGAGATACGCAGTATTTT. Translation gives CASSLIPSGDTQYF.

The CDR3 bases are TGTGCCACCAGTGACCCGACGGGGGGCCACTTTGCTGGGCAGTATTTT. Its translation is CATSDPTGGHFAGQYF. The V call is TRBV24-1, the J call TRBJ2-3, with D perhaps TRBD2 (7 bases). The CDR3 extends over 16 amino acids. CDR1 and CDR2 from the germline V gene are KGHDR and SFDVKD. V dropped 4 bases and J dropped 11 bases, with 24 bases sitting between them.

This chain joins TRBV6-2 or TRBV6-3 and TRBJ2-2, with 11 bases fitting TRBD2. After removal of 6 bases from V and 6 bases from J, the junction contained 6 bases not matched to a gene. CDR1 and CDR2 from the germline V gene are MNHEY and SVGEGT. CDR3 length equals 15 residues. CDR3 coding DNA: TGTGCCAGCAGCCGACTAGCGGGGAGGGCCGGGGAGCTGTTTTTT. It codes for CASSRLAGRAGELFF.